What follows describes a single TCR beta chain. This PCR relied on a set of 60 Vbeta primers and 13 Jbeta primers. Produced via immunoSEQ multiplex PCR; TCRdb's table is partial and in-frame only. The table lists approximately 190,000 clones, roughly 80% of them singletons. The data derive from a study of cytomegalovirus exposure and HLA in healthy donors. The V and J ends lost 1 base and 2 bases respectively, with 10 bases between them. Germline CDR1 reads SGHNT; CDR2 reads YYREEE (reference sequence). The CDR3 totals 15 residues. The chain couples TRBV5-4 to TRBJ1-3, with unresolved D. The sample consisted of PBMCs. The source is a woman aged 25-40 years in good health and CMV-seropositive. CDR3 amino acids: CASSLYGLAGNTIYF. The CDR3 region has the DNA TGTGCCAGCAGCTTGTACGGTCTGGCTGGAAACACCATATATTTT. The entire variable domain, with the rest obtained from reference TRBV5-4 and TRBJ1-3, is as follows: ETGVTQSPTHLIKTRGQQVTLRCSSQSGHNTVSWYQQALGQGPQFIFQYYREEENGRGNFPPRFSGLQFPNYSSELNVNALELDDSALYLCASSLYGLAGNTIYFGEGSWLTVV.